This T cell receptor beta chain was retrieved from a study of glioma-infiltrating T cells listed by TCRdb under 2016. About the investigation overall: The study sequenced TCR alpha- and beta-chain repertoires from glioma tissue, from non-neoplastic brain tissue and from matched peripheral blood mononuclear cells. Each tissue-infiltrating repertoire was compared with the same patient's peripheral blood repertoire to measure divergence between tissue and blood T-cell populations. Three low-grade glioma patients, seven to nine primary glioblastoma patients, and three non-glioma patients who contributed non-neoplastic brain tissue made up the paired cohort.

About this clonotype itself: Its antigen remains undetermined. One base away there is no much larger clone; base qualities are not given.

TCR alpha and beta CDR3 regions were amplified with the iRepertoire nested amplicon-rescue multiplex PCR (arm-PCR) platform from RNA. The input for one-step reverse transcription and amplification was roughly 90-450 ng of either tissue mRNA or PBMC total RNA. After bead purification, a secondary multiplex PCR added Illumina adapters, and libraries were gel-purified between 200 and 400 bp. Internal 6-nucleotide barcodes were carried by the libraries and were used for demultiplexing. The libraries were sequenced on an Illumina MiSeq using 2x220 or 2x250 nucleotide paired-end reads. In the original analysis: Paired reads were merged using FLASH 1.2.11 and aligned with BWA-MEM to the GRCh37 human genome, and TRA and TRB reads were then extracted. V and J assignment used an IMGT-derived reference of cassette sequences and CDR3 motifs that included pseudogenes. Three-frame translation of reads was performed, and productive CDR3s were defined as those with a C...FGXG motif and no stop codons. A clonotype was defined as a unique combination of a V-J cassette pair and a CDR3 amino acid sequence. Reads were filtered by Hamming distance, thresholded by each sample's sequence error rate in mapped regions. TCRdb cleaned the public reads at Q25 with fastp, built clones with MiXCR and kept in-frame beta chains. Rows are combined by CDR3 protein, so each entry shows the most common genes and DNA. TCRdb's processing, not the study's, gives the V and J calls here. The sample contains some 150,000 distinct CDR3 sequences, about two fifths of them found a single time. In total, the top ten clones hold 20% to 25% of the sample.

The full study reports these points: The group comparisons were based on small numbers of patients: three non-neoplastic, three low-grade glioma and several glioblastoma patients. Very few CDR3 sequences were found to be shared between tissue and blood, and this scarcity was attributed to high CDR3 diversity and limited sampling. VJ-independent divergence between tissue and blood was below expectation in non-neoplastic patients but above expectation in all gliomas, especially low-grade gliomas.

V is pared back by 1 base and J by 1 base, with 11 bases lying between the germline termini. Sequences LGHNA (CDR1) and YNFKEQ (CDR2) are obtained from the germline V gene. Its CDR3 holds 16 amino acids, cysteine through phenylalanine. CDR3 DNA only is kept here, 48 bases in frame from base 1. Recombination connected TRBV4-2 to TRBJ2-1; the D gene is perhaps TRBD1 or TRBD2, each of them matching over 5 bases. The receptor was derived from a human donor with low-grade glioma or glioblastoma, undergoing nonglioma brain surgery, or in good health (not recorded which). The material sequenced was glioma tissue, nonneoplastic brain tissue, or PBMCs (not recorded which). CDR3 protein: CASSQAGTTSYNEQFF. The DNA sequence reads TGTGCCAGCAGCCAAGCCGGGACCACATCCTACAATGAGCAGTTCTTC.